This TCR beta chain was identified in a study of T cell responses to AZD1222 COVID-19 vaccine. Study at large: Some second doses came at about 4 weeks and others at about 12 weeks; these were pooled.

Note on this clone: Its antigen remains unidentified.

Study observations and caveats: In a largely white British group with more females than males, clonal diversity was possibly underestimated.

The CDR3 covers 15 residues. The V end lost 2 bases, the J end lost 3 bases, and 12 bases lay between the germline ends. CDR1 WNHNN and CDR2 SYGVQD come from the germline V gene (reference sequence). The data were produced by immunoSEQ multiplex PCR, yet TCRdb's version contains in-frame clones alone and is incomplete. The sample includes under 100,000 clones, 80% to 90% seen only once; the top ten take approximately 7.9%. This chain joins TRBV10-1 and TRBJ2-3; D gene unclear. This TCR was sampled from an adult in good health. The sequencing here drew on peripheral blood, taken on day 0 of AZD1222 vaccination. The CDR3 here is CASSEASGETDTQYF. As DNA, the CDR3 is TGCGCCAGCAGTGAGGCTTCCGGAGAAACAGATACGCAGTATTTT.